These 17 T cell receptor beta chains originate from one sample sequenced in a study of glioma-infiltrating T cells after dendritic cell vaccination (dated by TCRdb to 2016 to 2017). To prepare the library, the immunoSEQ multiplex PCR assay was applied. Not all clones reach the TCRdb copy of this immuneACCESS table, which keeps in-frame sequences only. Checked studies attribute under half of the gap to unresolved V genes and leave the rest unexplained. The sample table contains roughly 98,000 clones; only one count was recorded for 70% to 90% of them. Roughly 14% of the sample goes to the ten largest clones. The input for sequencing was blood, taken before dendritic cell vaccination. The receptors were gathered from a human donor with glioblastoma.

The rearrangement uses TRBV28 and TRBJ1-1; TRBD1 agrees at 8 bases. CDR3 size: 13 residues. Unmatched junction bases numbered 5, after V lost 10 bases and J lost 1 base. Germline V gene sequence: CDR1 MDHEN, CDR2 SYDVKM. The CDR3 loop reads CATWTGRNTEAFF. Written as DNA, the CDR3 is TGTGCCACCTGGACAGGGAGGAACACTGAAGCTTTCTTT.

V is TRBV7-8 and J is TRBJ2-7; D remains ambiguous. Trimming pared 3 bases from V and 1 base from J, leaving 10 bases between. CDR1 is SGHVS and CDR2 is FQNEAQ in the germline V gene. The CDR3 has 14 amino acids. The CDR3 loop is CASSFRIQSYEQYF. The CDR3 nucleotides read TGTGCCAGCAGCTTTAGAATCCAATCCTACGAGCAGTACTTC.

This clone was recorded once. The genes are TRBV28 and TRBJ2-7; D is possibly TRBD2 (6 bases). The CDR3 runs 11 residues. CDR1 and CDR2 (germline): MDHEN, SYDVKM. V shed 9 bases and J shed 4 bases, with 10 bases lying between them. The CDR3 spells CASAGRYEQYF. DNA for the CDR3: TGTGCCAGTGCAGGGAGGTACGAGCAGTACTTC.

The chain uses TRBV7-8 and TRBJ2-3; 8 bases align to TRBD2. Germline lookup yields CDR1 SGHVS and CDR2 FQNEAQ. With 4 bases clipped from V and 1 base from J, the junction kept 4 bases outside the gene matches. This CDR3 contains 15 residues. The CDR3 region is CASSYGLARTDTQYF. The CDR3 nucleotides are TGTGCCAGCAGCTACGGACTAGCACGCACAGATACGCAGTATTTT.

The V call is TRBV9, the J call TRBJ2-1, with 13 bases that match TRBD2. The junction had 8 bases not matched to a gene; V was cut back by 0 bases and J by 8 bases. This CDR3 is built from 17 residues. Germline values: CDR1 SGDLS, CDR2 YYNGEE. CDR3 bases: TGTGCCAGCAGCGTAGCCCCACTAGCGGGAGGGCTCGATGAGCAGTTCTTC. Amino acid sequence: CASSVAPLAGGLDEQFF.

There are a few counts of this clone. The chain links TRBV11-3 to TRBJ2-1; 12 bases are a match to TRBD2. V trimming: 5 bases; J trimming: 5 bases; junction bases outside the gene matches: 16. From germline, CDR1 is SGHNT and CDR2 YENEEA. This CDR3 has 19 amino acids. CDR3 in amino acids: CASSASPLAGGRGNNEQFF. The CDR3 nucleotides read TGTGCCAGCAGCGCTAGCCCGCTAGCGGGAGGGCGGGGGAACAATGAGCAGTTCTTC.

The V and J genes are TRBV6-5 and TRBJ2-6; 7 nucleotides align to TRBD1. V shed 5 bases and J 4 bases; nucleotides not matched to a gene: 2. Germline CDR1 and CDR2: MNHEY and SVGAGI. CDR3 size: 14 residues. The CDR3 bases are TGTGCCAGCAGTACAGGGGCGGGGGCCAACGTCCTGACTTTC. Protein: CASSTGAGANVLTF.

The chain is built from TRBV28 and TRBJ2-5; TRBD2 aligns across 7 bases. The V gene end was trimmed by 6 bases and the J gene end by 0 bases; junction bases not matched to a gene: 7. Germline V gives CDR1 MDHEN, CDR2 SYDVKM. This CDR3 contains 15 residues. The CDR3 protein is CASSPGGKNQETQYF. In nucleotides, the CDR3 is TGTGCCAGCAGCCCCGGGGGGAAGAACCAAGAGACCCAGTACTTC.

This rearrangement joins TRBV6-1 to TRBJ2-3; D is perhaps TRBD2 (6 bases). CDR1 is MNHNS, CDR2 SASEGT, per germline. V lost 2 bases and J 5 bases, leaving 14 bases between the germline ends. The CDR3 has 15 amino acids. The CDR3 DNA reads TGTGCCAGCAGTGAATTCGGGAGTGAATTAGATACGCAGTATTTT. Translation: CASSEFGSELDTQYF.

The chain employs TRBV12-5 and TRBJ2-7, with D perhaps TRBD1 (6 bases). The CDR3 covers 18 residues. The germline gives CDR1 LGHNT, CDR2 FRNRAP. With 3 bases removed from V and 3 bases from J, the gap between germline ends came to 24 bases. CDR3 DNA sequence: TGTGCTAGTGGTTTTTATCCCCCCGACGACAGGCAATTCTACGAGCAGTACTTC. Translation gives CASGFYPPDDRQFYEQYF. Combining the CDR3 with reference TRBV12-5 and TRBJ2-7 gives the whole variable domain DARVTQTPRHKVTEMGQEVTMRCQPILGHNTVFWYRQTMMQGLELLAYFRNRAPLDDSGMPKDRFSAEMPDATLATLKIQPSEPRDSAVYFCASGFYPPDDRQFYEQYFGPGTRLTVT.

This chain's CDR3 is CAIRRGNPYGYTF. CDR3 sequence (DNA): TGTGCCATCCGACGAGGAAACCCCTATGGCTACACCTTC. This chain uses TRBV28 with TRBJ1-2; no reliable D call. The CDR3 has 13 residues. Germline V lookup: CDR1 MDHEN, CDR2 SYDVKM. V dropped 10 bases and J dropped 4 bases, with 16 bases sitting between them.

This clone showed up just once. The genes are TRBV29-1 and TRBJ2-5; 9 bases are a match to TRBD1. Near its end, the DNA agrees better with TRBJ2-7, so the J call may be wrong. The CDR3 contains 13 residues. Germline V gives CDR1 SQVTM, CDR2 ANQGSEA. CDR3 in amino acids: CSVRDRVTYEQYF. CDR3 coding DNA: TGCAGCGTCCGGGACAGGGTCACCTACGAGCAGTACTTC.

The V and J genes are TRBV19 and TRBJ1-3; 8 bases fit TRBD1. Per germline, CDR1 LNHDA and CDR2 SQIVND (reference sequence). V shed 5 bases and J 0 bases; nucleotides not matched to a gene: 6. CDR3 size: 16 residues. CDR3 protein: CASSLRDRNSGNTIYF. As DNA, the CDR3 is TGTGCCAGTAGTCTTAGGGACAGGAACTCTGGAAACACCATATATTTT.

The rearrangement joins TRBV6-5 to TRBJ1-2; D uncertain. CDR1 and CDR2 from the germline V gene are MNHEY and SVGAGI. CDR3 length: 14 residues. V dropped 6 bases and J dropped 2 bases, with 13 bases sitting between them. CDR3 nucleotide sequence: TGTGCCAGCAGCCTGATGGGCGGGAACTATGGCTACACCTTC. Its protein is CASSLMGGNYGYTF.

CDR3 nucleotides: TGTGCCAGCAATCGTGAGGGAAGCAATCAGCCCCAGCATTTT. This encodes CASNREGSNQPQHF. The chain joins TRBV2 to TRBJ1-5; unclear D gene. CDR3 size: 14 residues. Germline V lookup: CDR1 SNHLY, CDR2 FYNNEI. Trimming took 7 bases from V and 1 from J, leaving 11 bases between them.

The chain couples TRBV5-4 to TRBJ2-7; D possibly corresponds to TRBD1 (6 bases). Germline CDR1 is SGHNT and CDR2 is YYREEE (reference sequence). The CDR3 is 15 residues long. With 0 bases removed from V and 4 bases from J, the gap between germline ends came to 14 bases. The CDR3 nucleotides read TGTGCCAGCAGCTTGGCGCCCAGGGACACTTACGAGCAGTACTTC. Its protein is CASSLAPRDTYEQYF.

The chain links TRBV10-3 to TRBJ2-2; 8 bases are a match to TRBD2. This CDR3 region has 19 residues. Trimming removed 6 bases from V and 8 bases from J; junction bases left unmatched: 23. CDR1 is ENHRY and CDR2 is SYGVKD in the germline V gene. The CDR3 bases are TGTGCCATCAGCTCTTGGTCGGGGGGGCCTTCTGCGTCGGGAGGGGAGCTGTTTTTT. This encodes CAISSWSGGPSASGGELFF.